This T cell receptor (beta chain) was obtained from a study of blood T cell repertoires in COVID-19. Turning to the study itself: Samples taken during acute and convalescent COVID-19 were collected in the United States, Italy and Spain. The cDNA or gDNA used as material had been derived from T cells, B-cell-depleted T cells, or PBMCs.

Seattle patients were enrolled while actively infected and followed longitudinally. Clones were sequenced by immunoSEQ multiplex PCR, and TCRdb holds only the in-frame ones, with some missing. The sample consists of around 250,000 clones, around 88% of them appearing once. Germline CDR1 and CDR2: MDHEN and SYDVKM. Trimming took off 9 bases at V and 1 base at J, with 13 bases between the two ends. The CDR3 totals 14 residues. The sequenced material came from peripheral blood. This chain connects TRBV28 to TRBJ1-5, with D possibly TRBD1 on 6 matching bases. The TCR sequence derives from a woman older than 75 with COVID-19, enrolled during active disease. The CDR3 protein is CASSRGRSNQPQHF. The CDR3 DNA reads as TGTGCCAGTTCCAGGGGAAGGAGCAATCAGCCCCAGCATTTT.